The next 6 T cell receptor beta chains were all read from a single sample in a study of cytomegalovirus exposure and HLA in healthy donors. The PCR ran on 60 Vbeta and 13 Jbeta primers. Generated by immunoSEQ multiplex PCR, the TCRdb table keeps only in-frame clones and is missing some. The sample holds 200,000 or so clones, over 80% seen once. Input material: PBMCs. These receptors were taken from a boy younger than 10 in good health and CMV-seronegative.

As for this clone: The junction departs from the called germline gene at one end, perhaps through a read error. J is TRBJ2-7 and V is TRBV7-9; TRBD2 might be the D (5 bases). The CDR3 is 16 residues long. Germline V gene lookup returns CDR1 SEHNR and CDR2 FQNEAQ (reference sequence). CDR3 region: CSSSLSFPGLTYEQYF. The CDR3 nucleotides are TGTTCCAGCAGCTTATCGTTCCCAGGACTCACCTACGAGCAGTACTTC.

The V and J genes are TRBV18 and TRBJ1-2, with D perhaps TRBD1 (6 bases). CDR1 KGHSH and CDR2 LQKENI come from the germline V gene. Trimming shortened V by 3 bases and J by 6 bases, and 11 bases separated the two germline ends. The CDR3 spans 13 residues. CDR3 region: CASSPGGRDGYTF. The CDR3, as DNA: TGTGCCAGCTCACCGGGGGGGCGCGATGGCTACACCTTC.

The V gene is TRBV5-1, the J gene TRBJ1-3; no firm D call. V dropped 0 bases and J dropped 0 bases, with 13 bases sitting between them. Germline CDR1 reads SGHRS; CDR2 reads YFSETQ. CDR3 length: 17 residues. CDR3 bases: TGCGCCAGCAGCTTGGCGCATTCACCCGGCTCTGGAAACACCATATATTTT. This gives the protein CASSLAHSPGSGNTIYF.

J is TRBJ2-7 and V is TRBV5-1, with 9 bases matching TRBD1. The CDR3 has 16 residues. Looked up from germline, CDR1 is SGHRS and CDR2 is YFSETQ. The V and J ends lost 0 bases and 1 base, in that order; junction bases with no gene match: 5. The CDR3 nucleotides are TGCGCCAGCAGCTTGGCCCCGGACAGGGGTTCCTACGAGCAGTACTTC. This sequence encodes CASSLAPDRGSYEQYF. The complete variable domain, with remaining parts taken from reference TRBV5-1 and TRBJ2-7, reads KAGVTQTPRYLIKTRGQQVTLSCSPISGHRSVSWYQQTPGQGLQFLFEYFSETQRNKGNFPGRFSGRQFSNSRSEMNVSTLELGDSALYLCASSLAPDRGSYEQYFGPGTRLTVT.

The V gene is TRBV6-5, the J gene TRBJ2-2; 7 nucleotides line up with TRBD1. Looked up from germline, CDR1 is MNHEY and CDR2 is SVGAGI. V lost 2 bases and J lost 7; bases outside the gene matches: 7. The CDR3 loop spans 15 amino acids. The DNA of the CDR3 is TGTGCCAGCAGTTACCAAGGGGGCTACAGCGGGGAGCTGTTTTTT. This gives the protein CASSYQGGYSGELFF.

V gene TRBV30 combines with J gene TRBJ2-1; TRBD2 aligns across 11 bases. The CDR3 is made up of 17 amino acids. From germline, CDR1 is GTSNPN and CDR2 SVGIG (reference sequence). V lost 1 base and J lost 3; bases outside the gene matches: 8. Here the CDR3 reads CAWSADRLAGRYNEQFF. CDR3 DNA sequence: TGTGCCTGGAGTGCCGATCGACTAGCGGGGCGCTACAATGAGCAGTTCTTC. The full variable domain, with the rest looked up from reference TRBV30 and TRBJ2-1, is SQTIHQWPATLVQPVGSPLSLECTVEGTSNPNLYWYRQAAGRGLQLLFYSVGIGQISSEVPQNLSASRPQDRQFILSSKKLLLSDSGFYLCAWSADRLAGRYNEQFFGPGTRLTVL.